This section outlines one TCR beta chain sequence together with its context. Drawing of blood for sampling happened at baseline, at cycle 4 day 1, and at cycle 7 day 1. V was trimmed by 1 base and J by 1 base, leaving 10 bases between them. The CDR3 runs to 15 residues. Germline assignment: CDR1 MNHNS and CDR2 SASEGT. The record originates from a study of OX40 agonist ivuxolimab in advanced cancers. Overall study: The patients received agonistic anti-OX40 (CD134) antibody ivuxolimab. Cohort: 80% to 90% men, mean age 60, aged roughly 23 to 79. Of the patients, three showed partial responses, one with hepatocellular carcinoma and two with cutaneous melanoma.

Here immunoSEQ multiplex PCR was the method, and the copy in TCRdb shows in-frame clones only, minus some. The sample lists tens of thousands of clones, around nine tenths occurring once. The chain carries TRBV6-1 and TRBJ1-1; possible D gene TRBD1, 5 bases. The receptor's source is an adult with an advanced solid tumor such as melanoma, head and neck, liver or kidney cancer. Sequences were derived from CD4+ or CD8+ T cells sorted from blood, sampled in a trial of the OX40 agonist ivuxolimab. The CDR3 sequence is CASSEGGFKNTEAFF. The CDR3 region has the DNA TGTGCCAGCAGTGAAGGGGGCTTCAAGAACACTGAAGCTTTCTTT.